The rows below give T cell receptor beta chains drawn from one sample of a study of cytomegalovirus exposure and HLA in healthy donors. Libraries were prepared by immunoSEQ multiplex PCR; TCRdb keeps only in-frame clonotypes and omits some of them. The table lists 150,000 to 200,000 clones, about three quarters of them singletons, with about 2.4% in the top ten. Sequencing was done on a sample of PBMCs. These receptors were obtained from a woman between 40 and 50 years old in good health and CMV-seropositive. Both conserved end residues are part of each CDR3. A D gene is named only where the DNA matches it firmly. Some rows have no size entry. The others give once, few or many, or a class for an expanded clone.

d_gene | j_gene | abundance | v_gene | CDR3nt | CDR3aa
- | TRBJ1-3 | - | TRBV6-5 | TGTGCCAGCAGTTACTCGAGGTCCGTTTCTGGAAACACCATATATTTT | CASSYSRSVSGNTIYF
TRBD2 | TRBJ2-3 | - | TRBV5-4 | TGTGCCAGCAGCCTTTTCGGGGGGGCAGCAGATACGCAGTATTTT | CASSLFGGAADTQYF
TRBD1 | TRBJ2-7 | - | TRBV7-2 | TGTGCCAGCAGCTCCCAAATTGGACAGGGGGGCAACGAGCAGTACTTC | CASSSQIGQGGNEQYF
- | TRBJ1-1 | - | TRBV9 | TGTGCCAGCAGCGTAGTTCCAGGGCACACTGAAGCTTTCTTT | CASSVVPGHTEAFF
TRBD2 | TRBJ2-7 | - | TRBV7-9 | TGTGCCAGCAGCTTAAGAAGCGGGGTATCTCACGAGCAGTACTTC | CASSLRSGVSHEQYF
- | TRBJ2-1 | once | TRBV27 | TGTGCCAGCAGTCTCGAGCGGATCCCCTACAATGAGCAGTTCTTC | CASSLERIPYNEQFF
TRBD1 | TRBJ1-4 | - | TRBV16 | TGTGCCAGCAGCCAAGGGACAGGGAATGAAAAACTGTTTTTT | CASSQGTGNEKLFF
TRBD2 | TRBJ2-5 | few | TRBV4-2 | TGTGCCAGCAGCCAAGATATCTGGACTAGCGGGAGGGCCCCCACGGAGACCCAGTACTTC | CASSQDIWTSGRAPTETQYF
- | TRBJ2-5 | once | TRBV5-1 | TGCGCCAGCAGGAAACCTAACAGGGACCAAGAGACCCAGTACTTC | CASRKPNRDQETQYF
- | TRBJ1-5 | - | TRBV9 | TGTGCCAGCAGCGCCCAGGACAATCAGCCCCAGCATTTT | CASSAQDNQPQHF
TRBD1 | TRBJ2-5 | - | TRBV7-2 | TGTGCCAGCAGCAGACGGACAGGGTCATCCCGAGAGACCCAGTACTTC | CASSRRTGSSRETQYF
- | TRBJ2-7 | - | TRBV7-2 | TGTGCCAGCAGCTTAGGAATCGGAGGGGACGAGCAGTACTTC | CASSLGIGGDEQYF
TRBD1 | TRBJ1-2 | - | TRBV7-2 | TGTGCCAGCAGCTCGCGGACAGGGCCTCACGGCTACACCTTC | CASSSRTGPHGYTF
TRBD1 | TRBJ2-7 | - | TRBV27 | TGTGCCAGCAAGCGGCAGGGACAGGGCTCCGAGCAGTACTTC | CASKRQGQGSEQYF
TRBD2 | TRBJ2-7 | - | TRBV7-2 | TGTGCCAGCAGCCTAGGGACTAGCGGGAGTTTCTACGAGCAGTACTTC | CASSLGTSGSFYEQYF
- | TRBJ1-3 | - | TRBV9 | TGTGCCAGCAGCGTAGCTCAGGGAACCGGAAACACCATATATTTT | CASSVAQGTGNTIYF
- | TRBJ1-1 | - | TRBV5-1 | TGCGCCAGCAGCTTGGACGGAGGGAGCACTGAAGCTTTCTTT | CASSLDGGSTEAFF
- | TRBJ2-7 | - | TRBV5-1 | TGCGCCAGCAGCATCTCCACGAGCTCCTACGAGCAGTACTTC | CASSISTSSYEQYF
- | TRBJ2-7 | - | TRBV5-4 | TGTGCCAGCAGCTTGACAGGACAGCTCTCCTACGAGCAGTACTTC | CASSLTGQLSYEQYF
TRBD1 | TRBJ1-2 | - | TRBV7-9 | TGTGCCAGCAGCCGCCCCAGGGGGGGACAGGGGACGACTAACTATGGCTACACCTTC | CASSRPRGGQGTTNYGYTF
TRBD2 | TRBJ2-1 | few | TRBV30 | TGTGCCTGGCGACTAGCGGGAGGCCGGAATGAGCAGTTCTTC | CAWRLAGGRNEQFF
TRBD1 | TRBJ1-5 | - | TRBV19 | TGTGCCAGTAGTATAGTATTGGGACAGACGTCCCAGCATTTT | CASSIVLGQTSQHF
TRBD2 | TRBJ2-1 | - | TRBV4-2 | TGTGCCAGCAGCCAGACTAGCGGGAGATTTGGATGGGAGTTCTTC | CASSQTSGRFGWEFF
TRBD1 | TRBJ2-1 | - | TRBV27 | TGTGCCAGCACCACCCCCCGTCGACAGGGAGAGCAGTTCTTC | CASTTPRRQGEQFF
- | TRBJ1-2 | - | TRBV4-1 | TGCGCCAGCAGCCAAGAATCCGGGAGCTATGGCTACACCTTC | CASSQESGSYGYTF
- | TRBJ2-7 | - | TRBV7-2 | TGTGCCAGCAGCCTCTCCTACGAGCAGTACTTC | CASSLSYEQYF
TRBD2 | TRBJ2-1 | - | TRBV29-1 | TGCAGCGTTGAAGATTGGGGTAGCGGGGGAAGCTCCTACAATGAGCAGTTCTTC | CSVEDWGSGGSSYNEQFF
TRBD2 | TRBJ2-1 | - | TRBV9 | TGTGCCAGCAGCGTAGGTCCTAGCGGGGGGGCAAGCTCCTACAATGAGCAGTTCTTC | CASSVGPSGGASSYNEQFF
- | TRBJ1-4 | few | TRBV7-8 | TGTGCCAGCAGCTTAGCGGCAGGTTATCAAGAAAAACTGTTTTTT | CASSLAAGYQEKLFF
TRBD1 | TRBJ1-1 | - | TRBV7-9 | TGTGCCAGCAGCTTAGGGCAGGGGGTGGGGATGAACACTGAAGCTTTCTTT | CASSLGQGVGMNTEAFF
TRBD1 | TRBJ2-1 | - | TRBV29-1 | TGCAGCGTCACCCGGGACAGGGGGAACAATGAGCAGTTCTTC | CSVTRDRGNNEQFF
TRBD1 | TRBJ2-1 | few | TRBV5-1 | TGCGCCAGCAGAAAAGGGACAGGGATGGATGAGCAGTTCTTC | CASRKGTGMDEQFF
- | TRBJ1-2 | - | TRBV29-1 | TGCAGCGTTGAAGTGGGGCAACCTAACTATGGCTACACCTTC | CSVEVGQPNYGYTF
TRBD1 | TRBJ2-6 | - | TRBV5-1 | TGCGCCAGCAGCCCCGGGACAGGGGTGAACGTCCTGACTTTC | CASSPGTGVNVLTF
- | TRBJ2-7 | - | TRBV6-5 | TGTGCCAGCAGTTATGGGCAGGGGTCCTCCTACGAGCAGTACTTC | CASSYGQGSSYEQYF
TRBD2 | TRBJ2-3 | few | TRBV5-8 | TGTGCCAGCAGCTTGAATGTGGCGGGAGCGTCGGATACGCAGTATTTT | CASSLNVAGASDTQYF
- | TRBJ1-2 | - | TRBV7-9 | TGTGCCAGCAGCCGCGGGCTCGGGGGCTACACCTTC | CASSRGLGGYTF
- | TRBJ2-2 | once | TRBV19 | TGTGCCAGTAGTATAAACAGGGCAACCGGGGAGCTGTTTTTT | CASSINRATGELFF
TRBD2 | TRBJ2-7 | - | TRBV29-1 | TGCAGCGTCTCCGGGGCTAGCGGATACGAGCAGTACTTC | CSVSGASGYEQYF
- | TRBJ2-3 | - | TRBV10-3 | TGTGCCATCAGTGATTCTTTAGTAAGCACAGATACGCAGTATTTT | CAISDSLVSTDTQYF
- | TRBJ1-6 | once | TRBV6-5 | TGTGCCAGCAGTTATTCGGGTCGCAACTATAATTCACCCCTCCACTTT | CASSYSGRNYNSPLHF
TRBD1 | TRBJ1-3 | - | TRBV9 | TGTGCCAGCAGCGGCCGGGACAGGGGTTACACCATATATTTT | CASSGRDRGYTIYF
TRBD1 | TRBJ1-2 | few | TRBV6-5 | TGTGCCGCCCGCGATCAGGGGGGAGGCTACACCTTC | CAARDQGGGYTF